Each of the 19 T cell receptor beta chains below was sequenced from the same sample in a study of read filtering for tumor transcriptome and immune sequencing. Molecular barcoded adaptors covering alpha/delta and beta/gamma chains were used on roughly 400 ng RNA. Via MiXCR, TCRdb re-called the reads, giving one row per CDR3 protein. The repertoire holds fewer than 30,000 distinct CDR3 sequences, with 20% to 25% as singletons. Sequencing used a population of CD138-negative cells sorted from bone marrow. The receptors were gathered from a donor at least 40 years old with multiple myeloma.

Concerning this clonotype: A single base separates this from a much larger clone, so it may be a read error. The chain links TRBV2 to TRBJ2-2; D is undetermined. The V gene lost 8 bases and the J gene lost 0 bases, with 10 bases spanning the gap. CDR1 is SNHLY, CDR2 FYNNEI, per germline. The CDR3 runs 14 residues. CDR3 loop: CASGPTANTGELFF. The CDR3 DNA sequence: TGTGCCAGCGGGCCGACCGCGAACACCGGGGAGCTGTTTTTT. Combining the CDR3 with reference TRBV2 and TRBJ2-2 gives the whole variable domain EPEVTQTPSHQVTQMGQEVILRCVPISNHLYFYWYRQILGQKVEFLVSFYNNEISEKSEIFDDQFSVERPDGSNFTLKIRSTKLEDSAMYFCASGPTANTGELFFGEGSRLTVL.

This clonotype was recorded at least ten times. The chain is built from TRBV5-1 and TRBJ2-5, with D possibly TRBD2 on 5 matching bases. V lost 4 bases and J lost 4, with 20 bases in between. Germline V gene data show CDR1 as SGHRS and CDR2 as YFSETQ. CDR3 size: 16 residues. CDR3 bases: TGCGCCAGCAGCATTGGAGGTGGACTCGGATCAGAGACCCAGTACTTC. Translation gives CASSIGGGLGSETQYF.

This clonotype was seen more than once but under ten times. CDR3 region: CASSLAAGGHHEQFF. In DNA form, the CDR3 reads TGTGCCAGCAGCTTAGCAGCGGGAGGCCACCATGAGCAGTTCTTC. This chain uses TRBV7-2 with TRBJ2-1, with 9 bases that match TRBD2. Trimming removed 0 bases from V and 8 bases from J; junction bases left unmatched: 5. Germline V lookup: CDR1 SGHTA, CDR2 FQGNSA. This CDR3 region has 15 residues.

Of note for this clonotype: A far larger clone is one nucleotide away, so this likely arose from a read error. This rearrangement joins TRBV11-2 to TRBJ2-1; 12 nucleotides align to TRBD2. This CDR3 has 19 amino acids. The germline V gene encodes CDR1 SGHAT and CDR2 FQNNGV. CDR3 sequence: CASSLELAGGWPKGNKQFF. CDR3 in DNA: TGTGCCAGCAGCTTAGAACTAGCGGGAGGTTGGCCAAAAGGCAATAAGCAGTTCTTC.

This clonotype was observed at least ten times. J is TRBJ2-1 and V is TRBV29-1; possibly TRBD2 for D (6 bases). The CDR3 has 14 amino acids. V was clipped by 7 bases and J by 0 bases, with 13 bases between them. The germline CDR1 and CDR2 sequences are SQVTM and ANQGSEA. DNA of the CDR3: TGCAGCGCCCACGGGAGTAGCTCCTACAATGAGCAGTTCTTC. This translates into CSAHGSSSYNEQFF.

In its sample, this clonotype was seen many times. The CDR3 is CASSLASGRHNEQFF. In nucleotides, the CDR3 is TGTGCCAGCAGCTTAGCTAGCGGGAGGCACAATGAGCAGTTCTTC. The rearrangement uses TRBV7-2 and TRBJ2-1, with 10 bases lining up with TRBD2. The CDR3 has 15 residues. Trimming removed 0 bases from V and 5 bases from J; junction bases left unmatched: 1. Germline V lookup: CDR1 SGHTA, CDR2 FQGNSA.

Remarks on this clonotype: One junction end disagrees with the germline gene, perhaps due to a read error. The CDR3 sequence: CASSEPNSDTQYF. CDR3 DNA sequence: TGTGCCAGCAGCGAGCCTAACTCTGATACGCAGTATTTC. This chain joins TRBV2 and TRBJ2-4; D unclear. The CDR3 length is 13 residues. The germline V gene has CDR1 SNHLY and CDR2 FYNNEI.

To note about this clonotype: One end of the junction is discordant with germline, which a read error may explain. The rearrangement uses TRBV20-1 and TRBJ2-7; 9 bases line up with TRBD2. In germline, CDR1 is DFQATT, CDR2 SNEGSKA (reference sequence). The CDR3 is made up of 14 amino acids. The CDR3 DNA is TGCGGTGCTAGAGGACTAGCGAGAGAAGTGAAGCAGTACTTC. Its protein is CGARGLAREVKQYF.

This clonotype was seen many times. This sequence joins TRBV5-1 and TRBJ2-7; 11 bases match TRBD1. This CDR3 is built from 15 residues. V shed 4 bases and J 4 bases; nucleotides not matched to a gene: 7. Per the germline V gene, CDR1 is SGHRS and CDR2 is YFSETQ. This CDR3 is CASSLGQGVTYEQYF. The CDR3 coding sequence is TGCGCCAGCAGCCTGGGACAGGGGGTTACGTACGAGCAGTACTTC.

By proportion, this clonotype is medium-sized. The J gene is TRBJ2-1, the V gene TRBV9, with 7 bases that match TRBD1. Germline CDR1 SGDLS, CDR2 YYNGEE. CDR3 length: 12 residues. Trimming at V came to 3 bases and at J to 10 bases, leaving 4 bases not matched to a gene. The CDR3 bases are TGTGCCAGCAGCGGACAGGGACACGAGCAGTTCTTC. It is translated as CASSGQGHEQFF.

The sample holds many counts of this clonotype. The chain recombines TRBV5-1 with TRBJ2-1; D remains ambiguous. This CDR3 has 13 residues. Germline V gives CDR1 SGHRS, CDR2 YFSETQ. V lost 0 bases, J lost 7 bases, and 8 bases lay in between. For the CDR3, the DNA is TGCGCCAGCAGCTTGGATCTGGCAAATGAGCAGTTCTTC. Translated, it gives CASSLDLANEQFF.

Ten or more counts support this clonotype. The chain carries TRBV20-1 and TRBJ1-6; 7 bases line up with TRBD1. This CDR3 region has 21 residues. Germline V gene data show CDR1 as DFQATT and CDR2 as SNEGSKA (reference sequence). The junction had 18 bases not matched to a gene; V was cut back by 0 bases and J by 1 base. The CDR3 protein is CSARDHATRQGSRSYNSPLHF. The CDR3 DNA is TGCAGTGCTAGAGATCATGCCACTAGACAGGGTTCTAGGTCCTATAATTCACCCCTCCACTTT.

This clonotype was recorded many times. V is TRBV6-5 and J is TRBJ2-7; 10 nucleotides align to TRBD1. Germline V gene lookup returns CDR1 MNHEY and CDR2 SVGAGI. The CDR3 has 15 residues. The J segment lost 3 bases and the V segment lost 2 bases, leaving 4 bases of the junction unmatched. Here the CDR3 DNA reads TGTGCCAGCAGTTACCGAGACAGGGGGCACTACGAGCAGTACTTC. Amino acid sequence: CASSYRDRGHYEQYF.

Regarding this clonotype: This is likely a read error, given that the CDR3 carries no conserved phenylalanine or tryptophan at its end. V usage is TRBV29-1 and J usage is TRBJ1-1; D call uncertain. CDR1 SQVTM and CDR2 ANQGSEA come from the germline V gene. The CDR3 totals 14 residues. V lost 4 bases to trimming and J lost 0 bases, with 12 bases between them. CDR3 sequence: CSVGLPKMNTEAFS. The CDR3 nucleotides are TGCAGCGTTGGGCTGCCGAAAATGAACACTGAAGCTTTCTCT.

Worth noting for this clonotype: At one end the junction does not follow the germline gene, possibly because of a read error. The chain has TRBV27 and TRBJ2-7; TRBD1 agrees at 7 bases. Germline CDR1 is MNHEY and CDR2 is SMNVEV (reference sequence). CDR3 length equals 17 residues. The CDR3 nucleotides are TGCGCCAGCAGTTTATTCTCCCCGGGACAGCTTGGATACGAGCGGTACTTC. Translating it yields CASSLFSPGQLGYERYF.

This clonotype was seen many times. The chain couples TRBV30 to TRBJ2-1, with TRBD2 matching 8 bases. CDR3 length: 13 residues. Germline values: CDR1 GTSNPN, CDR2 SVGIG (reference sequence). The V segment lost 5 bases and the J segment 4 bases; nucleotides outside the gene matches: 4. CDR3 sequence (DNA): TGTGCCTGGTTGGCTAGCGGGTACAATGAGCAGTTCTTC. It yields the protein CAWLASGYNEQFF.

Many counts were recorded for this clonotype. The V gene is TRBV5-1, the J gene TRBJ2-3, with TRBD2 identical over 13 bases. The CDR3 is made up of 16 amino acids. Germline V gives CDR1 SGHRS, CDR2 YFSETQ. The J segment lost 5 bases and the V segment lost 4 bases, leaving 7 bases of the junction unmatched. The CDR3 is CASSPGLAGEKDTQYF. The CDR3 DNA sequence: TGCGCCAGCAGCCCTGGACTAGCGGGAGAAAAAGATACGCAGTATTTT.

The J gene is TRBJ2-7, the V gene TRBV20-1, with D unclear. The V end lost 0 bases, the J end lost 3 bases, and 21 bases lay between the germline ends. The CDR3 is made up of 17 amino acids. The germline CDR1 and CDR2 sequences are DFQATT and SNEGSKA (reference sequence). Here the CDR3 reads CSARDPSLTANHYEQYF. CDR3 DNA: TGCAGTGCTAGAGACCCATCGCTTACAGCGAACCACTACGAGCAGTACTTC.

In this sample, this clonotype turned up many times. V gene TRBV3-1 combines with J gene TRBJ2-6; D uncertain. The CDR3 is made up of 15 amino acids. Trimming left V 3 bases short and J 4 bases short, with 10 bases between. The germline gives CDR1 LGHDT, CDR2 YNNKEL (reference sequence). CDR3 sequence (DNA): TGTGCCAGCAGCCATCAACAAGGAGGGGCCAACGTCCTGACTTTC. The encoded protein is CASSHQQGGANVLTF.